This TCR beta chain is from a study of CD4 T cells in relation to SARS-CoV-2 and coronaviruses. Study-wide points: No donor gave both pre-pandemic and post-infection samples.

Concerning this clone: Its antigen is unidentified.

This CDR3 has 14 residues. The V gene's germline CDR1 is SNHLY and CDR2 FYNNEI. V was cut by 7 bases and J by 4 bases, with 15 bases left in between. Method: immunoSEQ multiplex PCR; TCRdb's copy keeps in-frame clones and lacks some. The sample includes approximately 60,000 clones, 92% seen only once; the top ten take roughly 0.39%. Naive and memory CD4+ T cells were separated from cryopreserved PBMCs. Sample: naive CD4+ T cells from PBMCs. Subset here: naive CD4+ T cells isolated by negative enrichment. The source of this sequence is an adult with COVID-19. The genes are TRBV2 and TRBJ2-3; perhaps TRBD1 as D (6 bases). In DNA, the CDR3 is TGTGCCAGCATACCTTCGGACAGACCAGATACGCAGTATTTT. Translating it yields CASIPSDRPDTQYF. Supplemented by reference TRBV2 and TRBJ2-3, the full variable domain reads EPEVTQTPSHQVTQMGQEVILRCVPISNHLYFYWYRQILGQKVEFLVSFYNNEISEKSEIFDDQFSVERPDGSNFTLKIRSTKLEDSAMYFCASIPSDRPDTQYFGPGTRLTVL.